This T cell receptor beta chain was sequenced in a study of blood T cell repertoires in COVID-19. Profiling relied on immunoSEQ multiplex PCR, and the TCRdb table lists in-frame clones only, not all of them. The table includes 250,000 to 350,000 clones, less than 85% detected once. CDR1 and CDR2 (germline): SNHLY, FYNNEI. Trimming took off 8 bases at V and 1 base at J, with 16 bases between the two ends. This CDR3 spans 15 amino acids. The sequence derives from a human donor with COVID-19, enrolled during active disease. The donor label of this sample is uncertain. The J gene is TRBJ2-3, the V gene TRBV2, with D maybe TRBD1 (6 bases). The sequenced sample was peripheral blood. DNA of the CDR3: TGTGCCAGCGGGCCAACAGGGCTAGGCACAGATACGCAGTATTTT. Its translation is CASGPTGLGTDTQYF.